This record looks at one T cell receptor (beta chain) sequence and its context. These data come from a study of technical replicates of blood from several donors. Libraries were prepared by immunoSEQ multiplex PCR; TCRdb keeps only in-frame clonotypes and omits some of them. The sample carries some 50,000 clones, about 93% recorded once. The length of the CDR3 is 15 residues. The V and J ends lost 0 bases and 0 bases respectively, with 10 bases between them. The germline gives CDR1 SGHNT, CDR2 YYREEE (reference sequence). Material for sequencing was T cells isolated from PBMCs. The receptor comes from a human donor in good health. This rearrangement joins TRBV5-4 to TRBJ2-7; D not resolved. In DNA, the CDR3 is TGTGCCAGCAGCTTGGCCAGGCCGGCCTCCTACGAGCAGTACTTC. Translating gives CASSLARPASYEQYF.